Described below is a single TCR beta chain sequence and its context. It lacks a known antigen. No per-base quality is available; no much larger clone lies one base away. The data are from a study of cytomegalovirus exposure and HLA in healthy donors (dated by TCRdb to 2016 to 2017). Context from the whole study: An earlier analysis of 587 of the donors reported 250 to 300 Gb of sequence data and approximately 120 million unique TCR beta sequences obtained from about 170 million T cells. An early release covering roughly 640 HLA-typed donors comprised roughly 300 gigabases of sequencing data and tens of millions of unique TCR sequences. Of the 300 to 450 genotyped donors, 65% to 90% fell in the genetic ancestry cluster associated with self-reported Caucasian donors. The aim of the study was to test whether cataloging public T cell receptors could identify signatures of past pathogen exposure. The study used immunosequencing to profile the T cell repertoires of 666 subjects and linked those repertoires to cytomegalovirus serostatus. Besides the first cohort of roughly 660 subjects, a separate validation cohort made up of roughly 120 different subjects was used. The study combined high-throughput TCR immunosequencing, statistical association of individual TCRs with disease status, and machine learning to predict cytomegalovirus infection status. A later analysis re-examined previously published TCR beta repertoires from just over 650 donors and added high-resolution HLA genotyping to investigate patterns of TCR occurrence. Rather than using new phenotypic data, the later analysis identified candidate immune exposures from TCR beta sequences and from how often those sequences occurred across donors. To decide whether each TCR beta V gene segment behaved as functional or pseudogenic, an earlier analysis of some 580 of the donors relied on high-throughput TCR beta sequencing. Donor age, sex, ethnicity and CMV serostatus were compiled alongside the repertoire data. A later genetic analysis took genome-wide SNP genotypes for about 60% of the roughly 670 donors and used that subset as a discovery cohort. All discovery cohort repertoires had been generated using a single sequencing platform. HLA typing covered class I and class II loci at four-digit resolution. Typing coverage differed by locus: A, B, C, DRB1 and DQB1 were typed in roughly 629-630 donors, DQA1 in around 500, DPA1 in 600 to 610, and DPB1 in 450 to 490. Roughly 5 DR-DQ haplotypes were handled as single units for association and clustering, since linkage in the cohort was strong. On average, over 200,000 unique TCR beta nucleotide sequences were sequenced per donor among a few hundred genotyped donors of the cohort, with about 19% of those sequences being non-productive.

Libraries came from the immunoSEQ multiplex PCR assay. For the multiplex PCR, a mixture combining 60 forward primers for TCR Vbeta segments and 13 reverse primers for TCR Jbeta segments was used. Amplification of the CDR3 region of rearranged TCR beta genes was performed with a multiplex PCR assay on genomic DNA. On the Illumina HiSeq System, the amplified TCR beta libraries were sequenced as 87-base-pair reads. As for the original processing: Across the 700 or so repertoires, a later analysis counted 60 million to 90 million unique TCR beta chains, 9 million to 14 million of which were shared by at least two donors. Raw reads were error-corrected and collapsed into unique sequences by a nearest-neighbor algorithm in which closely related sequences were merged to remove PCR and sequencing errors. To assign V, D and J gene segments, CDR3 sequences were aligned to IMGT reference sequences. Each retained sequence needed at least a six-nucleotide match to both a V gene segment and a J gene segment. Rearrangements were classified as productive when the CDR3 lacked stop codons and remained in frame with V and J, and all other rearrangements were classified as non-productive. CDR3 was defined by IMGT convention, running from the second conserved V-encoded cysteine to the conserved J-encoded phenylalanine. In an earlier analysis of around 640 of the donors, sequences lacking an unambiguous match to a single V gene segment were excluded. An earlier analysis of several hundred of the donors classified V segments as functional when productive rearrangements were above 56.7% and as segregating when the standard deviation between donors was above 5%. A statistical classification framework was built to diagnose cytomegalovirus status from the catalog of TCR beta chain sequences. A later analysis assigned V and J genes by comparing TCR nucleotide sequences with IMGT/GENE-DB human TR gene sequences. The TCRdist pipeline was used in a later analysis to assign CDR3 sequences and most-parsimonious VDJ recombination scenarios. In a later analysis, every TCR beta chain was defined by the combination of its CDR3 amino acid sequence and its V-gene family, and reads without a unique V-gene family were dropped. As a way to deal with suspected cross-contamination and a sequencing artifact, a later analysis dropped 640 or so nucleotide sequences that were highly shared and had low generation probability. In a later analysis, a clonal expansion index was calculated for each public chain from normalized within-repertoire ranks of inferred template counts. In a later analysis, generation probabilities were computed with a VDJ recombination model fitted to out-of-frame rearrangements, and the resulting probabilities were checked against IGoR. Hypergeometric tests were used in a later analysis to score TCR-TCR, TCR-HLA and TCR-CMV co-occurrence, with a repertoire-size bias correction applied to the TCR pairs. A later analysis estimated false discovery rates by permuting HLA or CMV assignments 20 times. In a later analysis, co-occurring TCRs were grouped with DBSCAN, and TCRdist sequence similarity was added when clustering was performed within HLA-allele-positive subsets. Repertoires with fewer than 30,000 or more than 120,000 public chains were left out of co-occurrence clustering, as were roughly five repertoires with anomalous nucleotide sharing. TCRdb took this table from immuneACCESS and kept in-frame rearrangements with V and J called. Such tables lack part of the clones; where checked against another copy, unresolved V genes explain under half of the gap, and the rest is unexplained. V and J calls and clone size are given by that table; D and trimming were obtained from the DNA. Present in this sample are about 170,000 clones, about three quarters of which were seen just once. The top ten constitute approximately 3.4% of the sample.

Study-wide findings and limitations: In this cohort, only TCR beta chains were sequenced, and detectable features were limited by the absence of alpha or paired-chain data. In the study, approximately 160 TCR beta chains were listed as associated with cytomegalovirus. In a later analysis, the rate of TCR association differed among HLA loci, with DRB1 alleles having the most associated TCRs and HLA-C alleles having the fewest. While some public TCRs were present in many individuals, most TCR sequences turned up only very rarely across donors. Assigning TCR associations to individual alleles was difficult when HLA alleles, especially DR and DQ, strongly co-occurred. In vitro tests confirmed that three of the cytomegalovirus-associated TCR beta chains recognize cytomegalovirus antigens. A later genetic analysis reported fewer N-insertions in productive TCRs among donors in an Asian-associated ancestry cluster than the roughly 700-donor mean. In an earlier analysis of approximately 600 of the donors, most TCR beta V segments were observed in productive rearrangements about 87% or about 30% of the time, broadly matching IMGT annotations. Sequencing depth was assumed to be roughly uniform across donors in the presence/absence analyses, though that assumption may not hold. A group of highly shared sequence variants was considered likely to be a technical artifact of the sequencing pipeline. A further reported finding was that TCR beta sequences accurately predicted the HLA-A and HLA-B alleles for most subjects in the first cohort. Because HLA typing was missing for some donors at each locus, association tests included only the typed subset. A later analysis found that most CMV-associated TCR beta chains appeared HLA-restricted, with HLA associations seemingly driven largely by CMV exposure. In a later analysis, HLA-associated TCR beta chains were found to be more clonally expanded and to have lower generation probabilities than equally common non-associated chains. Because counts were too low, roughly 17 rarely observed V segments, including chromosome 9 orphons, were left out of the earlier analysis of about 500 of the donors. Correlated functional status among segregating V segments might reflect linkage disequilibrium, but an unknown experimental factor could not be ruled out. Specific HLA alleles were associated with over 15,000 TCR beta sequences at a false discovery rate of 0.05 in a later analysis. A later genetic analysis associated a missense DCLRE1C variant with V-gene and J-gene trimming of TCR beta chains, and an independent cohort replicated the association. For the cohort, immune exposure information was limited to CMV serostatus. Several of the top co-occurrence clusters appeared to be linked to parvovirus B19, influenza, CMV and Epstein-Barr virus, according to a later analysis. Some IMGT-functional V segments, including TRBV6-2 and TRBV6-3, could not be distinguished by the 87-base-pair reads and were therefore excluded. The classifier was reported to diagnose cytomegalovirus status with high specificity and sensitivity in both the original and validation cohorts. According to the authors, the approach could potentially be generalized to other disease states and immunological phenotypes.

The cohort consisted of more than 650 healthy bone marrow donors. At the time of sampling, every cohort member was nominally healthy, though immune exposures that went unrecorded were likely present. The donor was CMV seropositive and belonged to the group of 250 to 350 seropositive cohort members. Each donor provided a peripheral blood sample, and peripheral blood mononuclear cells were used for TCR beta sequencing. The Qiagen DNeasy Blood Extraction Kit was used to extract genomic DNA from the blood cell samples. Inclusive of the bounding cysteine and phenylalanine, the CDR3 is 17 residues long. Just CDR3 DNA is preserved here, 51 bases in frame from base 1. Sequences SGHDT (CDR1) and YYEEEE (CDR2) are obtained from the germline V gene. Ends trimmed: V by 4 bases, J by 3 bases; bases unmatched to a gene: 14.

The source is a woman aged 45-65 years in good health and CMV-seropositive. The sample comprised PBMCs. This receptor chain uses TRBV5-6 and TRBJ2-7, and 9 junctional nucleotides match TRBD1. CDR3 protein: CASSPRRRDRVFYEQYF. The nucleotides are TGTGCCAGCAGCCCCCGAAGACGGGACAGGGTCTTCTACGAGCAGTACTTC.